The entry below describes one TCR beta chain. This sample stems from a study of blood T cell repertoires in COVID-19. The protocol was immunoSEQ multiplex PCR, while the TCRdb copy is restricted to in-frame clones and leaves out a portion. The table includes some 350,000 clones, nearly 90% detected once. V was clipped by 3 bases and J by 5 bases, with 10 bases between them. The CDR3 has 12 residues. Per germline, CDR1 SQVTM and CDR2 ANQGSEA. Sequencing input: peripheral blood. The clonotype was recovered from a young man with active or convalescent COVID-19. The chain has TRBV29-1 and TRBJ1-2; a weak D match, TRBD1 (6 bases). DNA for the CDR3: TGCAGCGTTGATCAACAGGGATATGGCTACACCTTC. It codes for CSVDQQGYGYTF.